The 4 T cell receptor beta chains reported below all come from one sample, sequenced in a study of CD8 T cell repertoires and HIV-1 epitope variants. The repertoire was sequenced with immunoSEQ multiplex PCR; TCRdb's copy has only in-frame clones and lacks some. The sample yields more than 4,000 clones, less than 70% seen once. No antigens are known for them. Sample: cultured CD8+ T cells derived from PBMCs. All receptors derive from a male donor with HIV.

The rearrangement uses TRBV5-5 and TRBJ2-2, with D possibly being TRBD2 (6 bases). V was cut by 0 bases and J by 1 base, with 10 bases left in between. The CDR3 has 16 residues. Germline V lookup: CDR1 SGHKS, CDR2 YYEKEE (reference sequence). This CDR3 is CASSLGVAENTGELFF. DNA of the CDR3: TGTGCCAGCAGCTTGGGTGTAGCGGAGAACACCGGGGAGCTGTTTTTT.

The chain links TRBV7-6 to TRBJ2-1; a possible D gene is TRBD1 (7 bases). The length of the CDR3 is 15 residues. Trimming stripped 5 bases from V and 5 bases from J, with 16 bases between. Looked up from germline, CDR1 is SGHVS and CDR2 is FNYEAQ. The CDR3 sequence: CASSAGRGDNNEQFF. For the CDR3, the DNA is TGTGCCAGCAGCGCAGGCAGGGGGGATAACAATGAGCAGTTCTTC.

By share, this clone counts as medium-sized. Sequence at one end of the junction differs from germline and may be a read error. The chain joins TRBV5-6 to TRBJ1-2; TRBD1 matches 10 bases. Germline CDR1 reads SGHDT; CDR2 reads YYEEEE. The CDR3 is 14 residues long. CDR3 sequence (DNA): TGTGCCAGCAGCGATCCCGGGACAGGGGTCCTCGGTGCCTTC. Its translation is CASSDPGTGVLGAF.

This clone has just a few counts. This sequence joins TRBV13 and TRBJ1-6; D is perhaps TRBD1 (5 bases). Trimming cost V 3 bases and J 7 bases, with 10 bases left between them. The germline V gene has CDR1 PRHDT and CDR2 FYEKMQ (reference sequence). The CDR3 is 14 amino acids. This CDR3 reads CASSFGGENSPLHF. CDR3 DNA sequence: TGTGCCAGCAGCTTTGGAGGGGAGAATTCACCCCTCCACTTT.